Each of the 18 T cell receptor beta chains below was sequenced from the same sample in a study of blood T cell repertoires in COVID-19 (dated by TCRdb to the early 2020s). Library preparation employed the immunoSEQ multiplex PCR assay. The immuneACCESS repertoire file appears here via TCRdb, limited to in-frame rearrangements. These files lack a portion of the clones; in checked studies, under half of the deficit traces to unresolved V genes, and the cause of the others is not known. Here the sample has about 530,000 clones; roughly 91% occur a single time. The ten largest clones represent roughly 8% of the sample. Sequencing was performed on peripheral blood. The receptors stem from a woman between 50 and 59 years old with COVID-19, enrolled during active disease.

The CDR3 protein is CASRAGGMEPFF. The CDR3 nucleotides read TGTGCCAGTAGGGCCGGGGGTATGGAACCTTTCTTT. The genes are TRBV19 and TRBJ1-1; weak D call: TRBD1 (5 bases). There are 12 residues in the CDR3. Germline-derived CDR1 and CDR2 are LNHDA and SQIVND (reference sequence). V was trimmed by 6 bases and J by 12 bases, leaving 17 bases between them.

The chain has TRBV4-2 and TRBJ2-5; possibly TRBD2 for D (6 bases). This CDR3 has 17 amino acids. The germline gives CDR1 LGHNA, CDR2 YNFKEQ. V dropped 2 bases and J dropped 0 bases, with 16 bases sitting between them. This CDR3 reads CASSQNPLGRYQETQYF. The DNA of the CDR3 is TGTGCCAGCAGCCAAAACCCGTTGGGGAGGTACCAAGAGACCCAGTACTTC.

As for this clone: Other DNA sequences in the same sample also yield this CDR3. J is TRBJ2-1 and V is TRBV5-1, with D possibly TRBD2 on 7 matching bases. With 0 bases removed from V and 1 base from J, the gap between germline ends came to 11 bases. Germline V lookup: CDR1 SGHRS, CDR2 YFSETQ. CDR3 size: 16 residues. CDR3 region: CASSLGGGLSYNEQFF. The DNA of the CDR3 is TGCGCCAGCAGCTTGGGCGGGGGCCTATCCTACAATGAGCAGTTCTTC.

Points on this clone: Germline and junction disagree at one end, which may indicate a read error. This chain connects TRBV29-1 to TRBJ2-3, with 8 bases aligning to TRBD1. The CDR3 is made up of 13 amino acids. Germline-derived CDR1 and CDR2 are SQVTM and ANQGSEA. The CDR3, as DNA: TGCAGCGTGATACAGGGGGGCACAAATACGCAGTATTTT. Amino acids: CSVIQGGTNTQYF.

This clone appeared a single time. The chain couples TRBV14 to TRBJ1-1; D remains ambiguous. This CDR3 comprises 14 residues. With 0 bases removed from V and 4 bases from J, the gap between germline ends came to 9 bases. CDR1 is SGHDN and CDR2 is FVKESK in the germline V gene. The CDR3 sequence is CASSQDRGSTEAFF. CDR3 DNA: TGTGCCAGCAGCCAAGATCGGGGTAGCACTGAAGCTTTCTTT.

This clone was picked up one time. The V gene is TRBV4-1, the J gene TRBJ1-4, with 8 bases that match TRBD1. Germline trimming cut 2 bases from V and 8 bases from J; bases unmatched to any gene: 7. The CDR3 is 15 residues long. The germline V gene has CDR1 MGHRA and CDR2 YSYEKL. CDR3 region: CASSQRDRSGEKLFF. CDR3 DNA: TGCGCCAGCAGCCAAAGGGACAGGTCAGGAGAAAAACTGTTTTTT.

This chain links TRBV7-8 with TRBJ2-4, with TRBD1 matching 7 bases. V lost 1 base to trimming and J lost 10 bases; unmatched junction nucleotides: 4. The CDR3 runs to 13 residues. Germline-derived CDR1 and CDR2 are SGHVS and FQNEAQ. In DNA form, the CDR3 reads TGTGCCAGCAGCTTAGAAAACAGGGGTATTCAGTACTTC. This translates into CASSLENRGIQYF.

The chain combines TRBV19 with TRBJ1-4; 8 nucleotides line up with TRBD1. V was pared by 5 bases and J by 0 bases, with 5 bases of the junction left unmatched. Germline loops: CDR1 LNHDA, CDR2 SQIVND (reference sequence). The CDR3 length is 16 residues. In nucleotides, the CDR3 is TGTGCCAGTAGTCTAACACAGGGGGCAACTAATGAAAAACTGTTTTTT. The encoded protein is CASSLTQGATNEKLFF.

About this clone itself: This sample includes further DNA sequences coding for the same CDR3. The chain employs TRBV7-9 and TRBJ2-7; maybe TRBD1 (5 bases). CDR3 size: 12 residues. Trimming pared 5 bases from V and 4 bases from J, leaving 9 bases between. Germline V gives CDR1 SEHNR, CDR2 FQNEAQ (reference sequence). DNA of the CDR3: TGTGCCAGCAGCCCAACAGGTTACGAGCAGTACTTC. Translating it yields CASSPTGYEQYF.

The chain joins TRBV7-9 to TRBJ1-1, with 9 positions matching TRBD1. With V trimmed by 4 bases and J by 0 bases, 0 bases remained unmatched. The CDR3 length is 14 residues. Germline loops: CDR1 SEHNR, CDR2 FQNEAQ (reference sequence). CDR3 protein: CASSWTGVNTEAFF. CDR3 sequence (DNA): TGTGCCAGCAGCTGGACAGGGGTGAACACTGAAGCTTTCTTT.

The J gene is TRBJ2-3, the V gene TRBV29-1; TRBD2 aligns across 8 bases. The CDR3 has 13 amino acids. In germline, CDR1 is SQVTM, CDR2 ANQGSEA. With V trimmed by 0 bases and J by 4 bases, 0 bases remained unmatched. The CDR3 sequence: CSVEEAGADTQYF. The DNA of the CDR3 is TGCAGCGTTGAAGAAGCGGGGGCAGATACGCAGTATTTT.

This rearrangement joins TRBV9 to TRBJ2-7, with a weak D call TRBD2 (6 bases). This CDR3 is built from 13 residues. Germline-derived CDR1 and CDR2 are SGDLS and YYNGEE. Trimming shortened V by 0 bases and J by 6 bases, and 10 bases separated the two germline ends. CDR3 nucleotides: TGTGCCAGCAGCGTAGTGGCGGGGACCGAGCAGTACTTC. The encoded protein is CASSVVAGTEQYF.

The chain combines TRBV3-1 (or the pseudogene TRBV3-2) with TRBJ1-1, with 7 bases identical to TRBD1. V gave up 2 bases and J gave up 8 bases; unmatched junction bases: 8. Germline CDR1 is LGHDT and CDR2 is YNNKEL (reference sequence). CDR3 length: 14 residues. The CDR3 sequence: CASSQLKTGTEAFF. As DNA, the CDR3 is TGTGCCAGCAGCCAACTTAAGACAGGGACGGAAGCTTTCTTT.

The chain combines TRBV11-3 with TRBJ2-5; D may be TRBD2 (5 bases). CDR3 size: 14 residues. The ends were cut back, 5 bases at V and 2 bases at J, with 12 bases in the middle. Germline V gene sequence: CDR1 SGHNT, CDR2 YENEEA. The chain's CDR3 is CASSPSRGQETQYF. CDR3 bases: TGTGCCAGCAGCCCAAGCCGGGGTCAAGAGACCCAGTACTTC.

This clone came up once. This chain's CDR3 is CASSSLAAGAPGINYGYTF. The CDR3 bases are TGTGCCAGCAGTTCCCTAGCCGCAGGGGCGCCCGGAATTAACTATGGCTACACCTTC. The rearrangement links TRBV2 to TRBJ1-2; a weak D match, TRBD1 (6 bases). CDR3 length equals 19 residues. From germline, CDR1 is SNHLY and CDR2 FYNNEI. The ends were cut back, 5 bases at V and 1 base at J, with 26 bases in the middle.

This chain connects TRBV2 to TRBJ2-5; D unresolved. CDR3 size: 13 residues. V was shortened by 3 bases and J by 3 bases, with 8 bases between the two germline ends. Per germline, CDR1 SNHLY and CDR2 FYNNEI. The CDR3 bases are TGTGCCAGCAGTGAGGGCAGTAAAGAGACCCAGTACTTC. Residues: CASSEGSKETQYF. Supplemented by reference TRBV2 and TRBJ2-5, the full variable domain reads EPEVTQTPSHQVTQMGQEVILRCVPISNHLYFYWYRQILGQKVEFLVSFYNNEISEKSEIFDDQFSVERPDGSNFTLKIRSTKLEDSAMYFCASSEGSKETQYFGPGTRLLVL.

The rearrangement links TRBV4-1 to TRBJ1-4; no firm D call. The germline V gene has CDR1 MGHRA and CDR2 YSYEKL. Trimming took off 2 bases at V and 11 bases at J, with 12 bases between the two ends. The CDR3 sequence is 13 residues long. In nucleotides, the CDR3 is TGCGCCAGCAGCCAATCCCCATCAAATAAACTGTTTTTT. Residues: CASSQSPSNKLFF.

This chain uses TRBV9 with TRBJ1-4; D unclear. Looked up from germline, CDR1 is SGDLS and CDR2 is YYNGEE. This CDR3 region has 14 residues. V was pared by 3 bases and J by 5 bases, with 11 bases between. CDR3 bases: TGTGCCAGCAGCGCGACGGGGTGGAATGAAAAACTGTTTTTT. Protein sequence: CASSATGWNEKLFF.